This TCR beta chain derives from a study of T-cell reconstitution after alpha-beta-depleted transplantation in children. This clonotype occurred a few times. It was with unique molecular identifiers that the TCRbeta library was prepared. TCRdb reprocessed the PCR reads with MiXCR, giving one entry per CDR3 protein. The sample records 500,000 or so distinct CDR3 sequences, approximately 32% being singletons. Trimming cost V 3 bases and J 2 bases, with 11 bases left between them. Germline V gives CDR1 KGHSH, CDR2 LQKENI. The CDR3 consists of 14 residues. Sequencing used PBMCs from the stem cell graft donor, obtained from the stem cell graft. This sequence originates from a human donor who donated a stem cell graft to a child with aplastic anemia. This chain connects TRBV18 to TRBJ2-7; D gene unclear. The CDR3: CASSPLGITYEQYF. CDR3 nucleotide sequence: TGTGCCAGCTCACCGTTAGGGATAACCTACGAGCAGTACTTC.